These T cell receptor beta chains were read from a single sample in a study of shared clonotypes between healthy human individuals. Method: immunoSEQ multiplex PCR; TCRdb's copy keeps in-frame clones and lacks some. This repertoire shows under 750,000 clones, 72% found once; its top ten account for around 1.7%. The sample comprised memory CD4+ T cells sorted from blood. Receptors originate from a woman aged 25-40 years in good health. The CDR3 runs from the conserved cysteine through the conserved F or W. A D gene is named only where the DNA matches it firmly. Rows may omit the clone size; those that give it use once, few, many or a size class.

len,j_gene,v_gene,d_gene,abundance,CDR3nt,CDR3aa
13,TRBJ2-3,TRBV29-1,TRBD1,.,TGCAGCGCGGTCCCGGGACAGGGCTATACGCAGTATTTT,CSAVPGQGYTQYF
16,TRBJ1-2,TRBV28,.,once,TGTGCCAGCAGTTTTTTCGGATCTGCAAGGGGCTATGGCTACACCTTC,CASSFFGSARGYGYTF
17,TRBJ2-4,TRBV21-1,.,.,TGTGCCAGCAGCATAACCGGGACTAGCGTAGCCAAAAACATTCAGTACTTC,CASSITGTSVAKNIQYF
15,TRBJ2-3,TRBV28,.,.,TGTGCCAGCAGTTTATGGGAGGAGAACACAGATACGCAGTATTTT,CASSLWEENTDTQYF
16,TRBJ1-2,TRBV11-3,.,.,TGTGCCAGCAGCTTACGTTTCGGGGGTGCGAACTATGGCTACACCTTC,CASSLRFGGANYGYTF
16,TRBJ2-1,TRBV11-3,TRBD2,.,TGTGCCAGCAGCCGGGGACTAGCGGGAGTAGTCGATGAGCAGTTCTTC,CASSRGLAGVVDEQFF
15,TRBJ1-2,TRBV7-8,.,.,TGTGCCAGCAGCAACAAGATAGGGGTGTCCTATGGCTACACCTTC,CASSNKIGVSYGYTF
14,TRBJ2-1,TRBV28,TRBD1,few,TGTGCCAGCCGCTGGGGGACAGGACCTAATGAGCAGTTCTTC,CASRWGTGPNEQFF
12,TRBJ2-5,TRBV29-1,TRBD1,.,TGCAGCGTAGCTGGACAGGAAGAGACCCAGTACTTC,CSVAGQEETQYF
19,TRBJ1-3,TRBV4-2,.,.,TGTGCCAGCAGCCAAAAATGGGGCAAGGGACACTTCTCTGGAAACACCATATATTTT,CASSQKWGKGHFSGNTIYF
14,TRBJ2-6,TRBV29-1,.,.,TGCAGCGTCAAGGCGAGGTCTGGGGCCAACGTCCTGACTTTC,CSVKARSGANVLTF
15,TRBJ2-3,TRBV6-1,.,.,TGTGCCAGCAGTAAAAGGAGCGGTAACGCAGATACGCAGTATTTT,CASSKRSGNADTQYF
12,TRBJ2-7,TRBV7-2,.,.,TGTGCCAGCAGCCTACTGCCCTACGAGCAGTACTTC,CASSLLPYEQYF
16,TRBJ1-2,TRBV2,.,.,TGTGCCAGCAGTGAAGGGGGACGGTCGAACCTCTATGGCTACACCTTC,CASSEGGRSNLYGYTF
14,TRBJ2-2,TRBV2,.,.,TGTGCCAGCAGTGGACAGGCATACACCGGGGAGCTGTTTTTT,CASSGQAYTGELFF
13,TRBJ1-5,TRBV5-5,.,.,TGTGCCAGCAGCCCCCTCAGCGTCGGGCCCCAGCATTTT,CASSPLSVGPQHF